Below, 18 T cell receptor beta chains from the same sample are listed, as sequenced in a study of T cells in localized non-small cell lung cancer. Here immunoSEQ multiplex PCR was the method, and the copy in TCRdb shows in-frame clones only, minus some. In the table there are around 9,600 clones, nearly 90% of which are singletons. The sequencing here drew on peripheral blood, taken before any cancer treatment. These receptors were obtained from a female donor older than 55 with stage II squamous cell lung carcinoma.

This clone was recorded a few times. The chain recombines TRBV2 with TRBJ1-5; no definite D call. The CDR3 totals 15 residues. V was shortened by 1 base and J by 7 bases, with 14 bases between the two germline ends. In germline, CDR1 is SNHLY, CDR2 FYNNEI. The CDR3 region is CASSEDFAGSQPQHF. Here the CDR3 DNA reads TGTGCCAGCAGTGAAGATTTCGCAGGTTCCCAGCCCCAGCATTTT. Drawing the rest from reference TRBV2 and TRBJ1-5, the complete variable domain is EPEVTQTPSHQVTQMGQEVILRCVPISNHLYFYWYRQILGQKVEFLVSFYNNEISEKSEIFDDQFSVERPDGSNFTLKIRSTKLEDSAMYFCASSEDFAGSQPQHFGDGTRLSIL.

In its sample, this clone was seen once. The gene calls are TRBV6-5 and TRBJ1-1; D is ambiguous. V shed 2 bases and J shed 0 bases, with 7 bases lying between them. Germline CDR1 is MNHEY and CDR2 is SVGAGI. The CDR3 sequence is 14 residues long. CDR3 amino acids: CASSYRRMNTEAFF. CDR3 DNA sequence: TGTGCCAGCAGTTACCGACGGATGAACACTGAAGCTTTCTTT.

On this clone: The sample carries other DNA sequences with the same CDR3. The gene calls are TRBV7-2 and TRBJ1-1; no reliable D call. The CDR3 is made up of 14 amino acids. V lost 5 bases to trimming and J lost 1 base, with 11 bases between them. The germline CDR1 and CDR2 sequences are SGHTA and FQGNSA. CDR3 amino acids: CASSLDVRNTEAFF. In nucleotides, the CDR3 is TGTGCCAGCAGCCTGGACGTAAGGAACACTGAAGCTTTCTTT.

The chain employs TRBV5-1 and TRBJ1-1; D not certain. Trimming stripped 4 bases from V and 2 bases from J, with 9 bases between. CDR3 length equals 13 residues. Germline assignment: CDR1 SGHRS and CDR2 YFSETQ. CDR3 sequence: CASSPLENTEAFF. CDR3 DNA: TGCGCCAGCAGCCCCTTAGAAAACACTGAAGCTTTCTTT. Supplemented by reference TRBV5-1 and TRBJ1-1, the full variable domain reads KAGVTQTPRYLIKTRGQQVTLSCSPISGHRSVSWYQQTPGQGLQFLFEYFSETQRNKGNFPGRFSGRQFSNSRSEMNVSTLELGDSALYLCASSPLENTEAFFGQGTRLTVV.

This chain links TRBV5-8 with TRBJ2-3; 8 positions agree with TRBD1. J lost 5 bases, V lost 1 base, and 6 bases had no gene match. The germline V gene has CDR1 SGHTS and CDR2 YDEGEE. The CDR3 sequence is 15 residues long. CDR3 residues: CASSLQGAHQDTQYF. For the CDR3, the DNA is TGTGCCAGCAGCTTGCAGGGGGCGCATCAAGATACGCAGTATTTT. Using reference TRBV5-8 and TRBJ2-3 for the parts outside the CDR3, the full variable domain is EAGVTQSPTHLIKTRGQQATLRCSPISGHTSVYWYQQALGLGLQFLLWYDEGEERNRGNFPPRFSGRQFPNYSSELNVNALELEDSALYLCASSLQGAHQDTQYFGPGTRLTVL.

The genes are TRBV5-1 and TRBJ2-1, with TRBD2 matching over 7 bases. The V and J ends lost 4 bases and 8 bases, in that order; junction bases with no gene match: 12. Germline values: CDR1 SGHRS, CDR2 YFSETQ. This CDR3 comprises 15 residues. The CDR3 here is CASSESGIGFDEQFF. In nucleotides, the CDR3 is TGCGCCAGCAGCGAAAGCGGGATTGGGTTTGATGAGCAGTTCTTC.

This clone was counted once. The chain links TRBV6-1 to TRBJ1-3, with a tentative D call TRBD1 (6 bases). The germline gives CDR1 MNHNS, CDR2 SASEGT. Between the trimmed V and J ends, which lost 7 bases and 4 bases, there was a span of 17 bases. This CDR3 is 15 amino acids long. The CDR3 loop is CASTEGGNPGNTIYF. The CDR3 bases are TGTGCCAGCACTGAGGGGGGGAACCCAGGAAACACCATATATTTT.

This chain joins TRBV13 and TRBJ2-1; D possibly corresponds to TRBD1 (5 bases). V lost 0 bases and J 8 bases, leaving 17 bases between the germline ends. This CDR3 is built from 16 residues. In germline, CDR1 is PRHDT, CDR2 FYEKMQ (reference sequence). The CDR3 nucleotides read TGTGCCAGCAGCTTAGGCATGGACATATATTCGCATGAGCAGTTCTTC. This sequence encodes CASSLGMDIYSHEQFF. The entire variable domain, with the rest obtained from reference TRBV13 and TRBJ2-1, is as follows: AAGVIQSPRHLIKEKRETATLKCYPIPRHDTVYWYQQGPGQDPQFLISFYEKMQSDKGSIPDRFSAQQFSDYHSELNMSSLELGDSALYFCASSLGMDIYSHEQFFGPGTRLTVL.

This chain uses TRBV27 with TRBJ1-2; D is unresolved. Trimming took 0 bases from V and 3 from J, leaving 11 bases between them. Germline V lookup: CDR1 MNHEY, CDR2 SMNVEV (reference sequence). This CDR3 has 15 residues. The CDR3 protein is CASSLSWPADYGYTF. In DNA, the CDR3 is TGTGCCAGCAGTTTATCTTGGCCCGCGGACTATGGCTACACCTTC.

The V gene is TRBV5-5, the J gene TRBJ2-1; D may be TRBD1 (5 bases). V was clipped by 0 bases and J by 7 bases, with 8 bases between them. The CDR3 totals 13 residues. The V gene's germline CDR1 is SGHKS and CDR2 YYEKEE (reference sequence). CDR3 residues: CASSLAGFNEQFF. The CDR3 bases are TGTGCCAGCAGCTTGGCAGGGTTTAATGAGCAGTTCTTC.

Only a few counts were recorded for this clone. The chain joins TRBV5-1 to TRBJ2-6; D perhaps matches TRBD1 (5 bases). The CDR3 sequence is 15 residues long. Trimming stripped 7 bases from V and 4 bases from J, with 15 bases between. Germline V gene lookup returns CDR1 SGHRS and CDR2 YFSETQ. The DNA for the CDR3 is TGCGCCAGCGGAATCCAGGGTTCAGGGGCCAACGTCCTGACTTTC. Its translation: CASGIQGSGANVLTF.

V gene TRBV29-1 combines with J gene TRBJ2-2, with 7 nucleotides matching TRBD2. The trim removed 5 bases at V and 1 base at J, leaving 4 bases unmatched. This CDR3 is built from 14 residues. From germline, CDR1 is SQVTM and CDR2 ANQGSEA. The chain's CDR3 is CSVFSGGNTGELFF. The CDR3 DNA reads as TGCAGCGTTTTCTCGGGGGGGAACACCGGGGAGCTGTTTTTT.

This chain connects TRBV30 to TRBJ2-4; D is perhaps TRBD2 (6 bases). The CDR3 is made up of 15 amino acids. CDR1 is GTSNPN, CDR2 SVGIG, per germline (reference sequence). V was clipped by 3 bases and J by 2 bases, with 14 bases between them. In DNA, the CDR3 is TGTGCCTGGAGCCGGGACTTACAAACCAAAAACATTCAGTACTTC. It yields the protein CAWSRDLQTKNIQYF.

J is TRBJ2-5 and V is TRBV6-5, with TRBD2 as a possible D gene (5 bases). The V gene lost 2 bases and the J gene lost 5 bases, with 9 bases spanning the gap. CDR3 size: 13 residues. Per germline, CDR1 MNHEY and CDR2 SVGAGI. CDR3 loop: CASSYAGEETQYF. CDR3 coding DNA: TGTGCCAGCAGTTACGCTGGGGAGGAGACCCAGTACTTC.

This clone appeared a single time. The chain joins TRBV7-8 to TRBJ2-2; TRBD2 matches at 7 bases. Trimming cost V 5 bases and J 4 bases; bases outside gene matches: 7. From germline, CDR1 is SGHVS and CDR2 FQNEAQ. The CDR3 consists of 15 residues. CDR3 bases: TGTGCCAGCAGCGGAGAGATAGCGGGCACCGGGGAGCTGTTTTTT. This codes for CASSGEIAGTGELFF.

In this sample, this clone turned up a few times. This rearrangement joins TRBV27 to TRBJ1-1; possible D gene TRBD1, 6 bases. CDR3 length equals 14 residues. The ends were cut back, 5 bases at V and 2 bases at J, with 12 bases in the middle. The germline V gene has CDR1 MNHEY and CDR2 SMNVEV (reference sequence). The CDR3, as DNA: TGTGCCAGCAGTACGGGGGCTCCAAACACTGAAGCTTTCTTT. This sequence encodes CASSTGAPNTEAFF.

The V gene is TRBV7-6, the J gene TRBJ2-1; D is perhaps TRBD1 or TRBD2 (5 bases each). The germline V gene has CDR1 SGHVS and CDR2 FNYEAQ. This CDR3 is 16 amino acids long. Trimming shortened V by 0 bases and J by 7 bases, and 16 bases separated the two germline ends. In DNA form, the CDR3 reads TGTGCCAGCAGCTTAGCGGTTGGGGCAGGGAGAAATGAGCAGTTCTTC. Its protein is CASSLAVGAGRNEQFF. The variable domain in full, with the rest retrieved from reference TRBV7-6 and TRBJ2-1, is GAGVSQSPRYKVTKRGQDVALRCDPISGHVSLYWYRQALGQGPEFLTYFNYEAQQDKSGLPNDRFSAERPEGSISTLTIQRTEQRDSAMYRCASSLAVGAGRNEQFFGPGTRLTVL.

The chain combines TRBV7-2 with TRBJ1-5; 7 positions match TRBD1. Trimming took 7 bases from V and 4 from J; bases not matched to a gene: 10. CDR1 and CDR2 (germline): SGHTA, FQGNSA. CDR3 length: 15 amino acids. The DNA of the CDR3 is TGTGCCAGCAATGCTTATTCGACAGGGAATCAGCCCCAGCATTTT. Protein sequence: CASNAYSTGNQPQHF.